This entry lists 20 T cell receptor beta chains sequenced from one sample in a study of T-cell memory formation after mild COVID-19. TCRdb processed the 5' RACE reads anew with MiXCR; each CDR3 protein has one entry. Counted here are about 150,000 distinct CDR3 sequences, around 25% occurring once; the ten biggest clones make up around 22%. Sequencing was done on a sample of PBMCs or a T cell subset sorted from them (not recorded which). Receptor source: an adult woman who had mild COVID-19 (a few samples of this study predate the infection). Cell type and time point are not known.

There are a few counts of this clonotype. The chain combines TRBV24-1 with TRBJ2-2; 7 bases fit TRBD1. The CDR3 extends over 14 amino acids. With 9 bases clipped from V and 0 bases from J, the junction kept 3 bases outside the gene matches. The germline V gene has CDR1 KGHDR and CDR2 SFDVKD. This CDR3 is CATGQASNTGELFF. DNA of the CDR3: TGTGCCACCGGACAGGCCTCGAACACCGGGGAGCTGTTTTTT.

This clonotype was seen a single time. The CDR3 region is CAWSVERAYEQYF. The CDR3, as DNA: TGTGCCTGGAGTGTAGAAAGGGCCTACGAGCAGTACTTC. The V gene is TRBV30, the J gene TRBJ2-7; D is uncertain. Germline V lookup: CDR1 GTSNPN, CDR2 SVGIG (reference sequence). The CDR3 contains 13 residues. V was shortened by 0 bases and J by 2 bases, with 8 bases between the two germline ends.

CDR3 coding DNA: TGCAGCGTTGAACCTAGCGGAAACACCGGGGAGCTGTTTTTT. It translates to CSVEPSGNTGELFF. This chain connects TRBV29-1 to TRBJ2-2; 7 bases align to TRBD2. Germline V gene sequence: CDR1 SQVTM, CDR2 ANQGSEA. The trim removed 2 bases at V and 2 bases at J, leaving 2 bases unmatched. The CDR3 contains 14 residues.

This clonotype appeared a few times. The chain carries TRBV7-9 and TRBJ2-1; D unclear. CDR1 and CDR2 from the germline V gene are SEHNR and FQNEAQ (reference sequence). V lost 3 bases and J lost 6, with 9 bases in between. CDR3 length equals 13 residues. The CDR3 DNA reads TGTGCCAGCAGCTTCGGAGCGCCCAATGAGCAGTTCTTC. Translation gives CASSFGAPNEQFF.

V usage is TRBV20-1 and J usage is TRBJ2-7; tentatively, D is TRBD2 (6 bases). Trimming took 6 bases from V and 5 from J, leaving 17 bases between them. The CDR3 extends over 13 amino acids. Germline V gives CDR1 DFQATT, CDR2 SNEGSKA (reference sequence). The DNA for the CDR3 is TGCAGTGCCTCACCTTACCCGGGAGACGAGCAGTACTTC. Its protein is CSASPYPGDEQYF.

The rearrangement links TRBV7-9 to TRBJ2-3, with D uncertain. V was clipped by 5 bases and J by 7 bases, with 10 bases between them. CDR1 and CDR2 (germline): SEHNR, FQNEAQ (reference sequence). This CDR3 region has 12 residues. For the CDR3, the DNA is TGTGCCAGCAGCCCTACTACGAATACGCAGTATTTT. Amino acid sequence: CASSPTTNTQYF.

In this sample, this clonotype turned up a few times. In nucleotides, the CDR3 is TGTGCCAGTAGTATAGTCGCACTAGCGGGAAACCCCTACAATGAGCAGTTCTTC. Amino acids: CASSIVALAGNPYNEQFF. The chain uses TRBV19 and TRBJ2-1, with TRBD2 matching 10 bases. CDR3 length equals 18 residues. Losses at the gene ends were 1 base for V and 2 bases for J; bases not matched to a gene: 8. Germline CDR1 is LNHDA and CDR2 is SQIVND (reference sequence). The complete variable domain, with remaining parts taken from reference TRBV19 and TRBJ2-1, reads DGGITQSPKYLFRKEGQNVTLSCEQNLNHDAMYWYRQDPGQGLRLIYYSQIVNDFQKGDIAEGYSVSREKKESFPLTVTSAQKNPTAFYLCASSIVALAGNPYNEQFFGPGTRLTVL.

The rearrangement joins TRBV2 to TRBJ1-2, with D uncertain. The V end was cut by 7 bases, the J end by 0 bases, with 15 bases between. In germline, CDR1 is SNHLY, CDR2 FYNNEI. CDR3 size: 15 residues. The CDR3 DNA reads as TGTGCCAGCACGGCGGAAACGAGCCCTAACTATGGCTACACCTTC. It yields the protein CASTAETSPNYGYTF.

V gene TRBV11-2 combines with J gene TRBJ2-3, with 11 nucleotides matching TRBD2. CDR1 and CDR2 (germline): SGHAT, FQNNGV. With 1 base clipped from V and 0 bases from J, the junction kept 3 bases outside the gene matches. The CDR3 has 17 residues. The CDR3 sequence is CASSLATSGGSTDTQYF. The CDR3 DNA is TGTGCCAGCAGCTTAGCCACTAGCGGGGGAAGCACAGATACGCAGTATTTT.

This chain joins TRBV12-5 and TRBJ2-1, with no clear D. The CDR3 loop spans 13 amino acids. Germline loops: CDR1 LGHNT, CDR2 FRNRAP. Trimming removed 7 bases at V and 8 bases at J, with 15 bases between. The CDR3 reads CASALLIGDEQFF. In DNA, the CDR3 is TGTGCTAGTGCCTTACTGATAGGAGATGAGCAGTTCTTC.

V and J are TRBV7-8 and TRBJ1-1; 7 bases are shared with TRBD1. V was pared by 5 bases and J by 0 bases, with 6 bases of the junction left unmatched. Per the germline V gene, CDR1 is SGHVS and CDR2 is FQNEAQ. The CDR3 is 15 residues long. CDR3 DNA sequence: TGTGCCAGCAGCCCCGGGACAGTGATGAACACTGAAGCTTTCTTT. Its translation: CASSPGTVMNTEAFF. The whole variable domain, remainder taken from reference TRBV7-8 and TRBJ1-1, is GAGVSQSPRYKVAKRGQDVALRCDPISGHVSLFWYQQALGQGPEFLTYFQNEAQLDKSGLPSDRFFAERPEGSVSTLKIQRTQQEDSAVYLCASSPGTVMNTEAFFGQGTRLTVV.

As for this clonotype: Relative to the germline gene, one junction end is altered; a read error may explain this. The V and J genes are TRBV20-1 and TRBJ1-2, with 10 nucleotides matching TRBD1. This CDR3 region has 16 residues. CDR1 is DFQATT, CDR2 SNEGSKA, per germline (reference sequence). CDR3: CSARDVGTGVNYGYTF. The CDR3, as DNA: TGCAGCGCTAGAGATGTGGGGACAGGGGTTAACTATGGCTACACCTTC.

The chain recombines TRBV7-9 with TRBJ2-4, with a possible D match to TRBD2 (5 bases). Trimming took off 3 bases at V and 6 bases at J, with 9 bases between the two ends. Germline values: CDR1 SEHNR, CDR2 FQNEAQ (reference sequence). This CDR3 comprises 13 residues. CDR3 residues: CASSLRAGNIQYF. Written as DNA, the CDR3 is TGTGCCAGCAGCTTGAGGGCGGGAAACATTCAGTACTTC.

J is TRBJ2-5 and V is TRBV15, with a tentative D call TRBD1 (6 bases). Deletions cut 5 bases from V and 3 bases from J, with 10 bases between. Germline V gene lookup returns CDR1 LNHNV and CDR2 YYDKDF (reference sequence). The CDR3 runs 13 residues. CDR3 residues: CATSSQGEETQYF. CDR3 sequence (DNA): TGTGCCACCAGCTCACAGGGTGAAGAGACCCAGTACTTC.

In its sample, this clonotype was seen a few times. This rearrangement joins TRBV7-9 to TRBJ1-1; TRBD1 agrees at 8 bases. V gave up 5 bases and J gave up 3 bases; unmatched junction bases: 8. The length of the CDR3 is 15 residues. CDR1 and CDR2 (germline): SEHNR, FQNEAQ (reference sequence). CDR3 in DNA: TGTGCCAGCAGCACCCACAGGGGGTCCCACACTGAAGCTTTCTTT. It is translated as CASSTHRGSHTEAFF.

This chain links TRBV21-1 with TRBJ2-1; no check of the table's D call, TRBD1, against the DNA was made. TRBV21-1 is deemed a pseudogene. The CDR3 is 14 amino acids. The CDR3 spells CASSTTMTANEQFF. The CDR3 region has the DNA TGTGCCAGCAGCACAACGATGACAGCTAATGAGCAGTTCTTC.

The chain has TRBV12-3 or TRBV12-4 and TRBJ2-2; D not resolved. The length of the CDR3 is 13 residues. Deletions cut 4 bases from V and 1 base from J, with 4 bases between. The CDR3 DNA reads TGTGCCAGCAGTTCAAAGAACACCGGGGAGCTGTTTTTT. This gives the protein CASSSKNTGELFF.

This clonotype was found a few times. CDR3 residues: CASSPTAASWYEQYF. For the CDR3, the DNA is TGTGCCAGCAGTCCGACGGCGGCTAGTTGGTACGAGCAGTACTTC. V gene TRBV7-3 combines with J gene TRBJ2-7, with D hard to call. This CDR3 has 15 amino acids. The germline V and J ends were trimmed by 6 bases and 4 bases, with 19 bases remaining between them. The germline CDR1 and CDR2 sequences are SGHTA and FQGTGA.

This clonotype occurred a few times. The chain has TRBV27 and TRBJ2-5; D is possibly TRBD2 (5 bases). V lost 5 bases and J lost 4, with 17 bases in between. In germline, CDR1 is MNHEY, CDR2 SMNVEV (reference sequence). The CDR3 loop spans 15 amino acids. CDR3 sequence reads: CASSPDYYRRETQYF. The CDR3 region has the DNA TGTGCCAGCAGTCCCGACTACTACCGGCGAGAGACCCAGTACTTC.

This clonotype was recorded only once. The genes are TRBV29-1 and TRBJ1-5; D unresolved. The ends were cut back, 7 bases at V and 5 bases at J, with 24 bases in the middle. CDR3 length equals 16 residues. Germline V CDR1 and CDR2: SQVTM, ANQGSEA. CDR3 in DNA: TGCAGCGCCTCCGAAGGGAAACCGGGCACCTATCAGCCCCAGCATTTT. Residues: CSASEGKPGTYQPQHF.